This TCR beta chain was sequenced in a study of cytotoxic CD8 clonotypes in ibrutinib-treated CLL. Across the whole study: The patients comprised roughly 10 relapsed/refractory and roughly 15 treatment-naive cases, about 18 IGHV unmutated. The study, taken as a whole, reports: Whereas clonality rose at ibrutinib response, it declined toward baseline at progression. Clonality measured at baseline exceeded age-matched healthy donors, tracking circulating CD8+ T-cell counts. Public clonotypes proved infrequent, and on treatment they shrank or remained steady.

CDR1 and CDR2 from the germline V gene are MNHEY and SVGAGI. Trimming removed 5 bases from V and 9 bases from J; junction bases left unmatched: 6. The CDR3 runs to 12 residues. Here immunoSEQ multiplex PCR was the method, and the copy in TCRdb shows in-frame clones only, minus some. The sample carries under 45,000 clones, 65% to 70% recorded once. In the case of this clone: The antigen is undetermined.

The sequencing here drew on PBMCs, taken at disease progression, from a patient treated with ibrutinib. J is TRBJ1-2 and V is TRBV6-5, with 7 nucleotides matching TRBD1. The TCR comes from a human donor with chronic lymphocytic leukemia. The CDR3 DNA is TGTGCCAGCAGTGTCCGACAGGGAAGCTACACCTTC. Translating gives CASSVRQGSYTF.